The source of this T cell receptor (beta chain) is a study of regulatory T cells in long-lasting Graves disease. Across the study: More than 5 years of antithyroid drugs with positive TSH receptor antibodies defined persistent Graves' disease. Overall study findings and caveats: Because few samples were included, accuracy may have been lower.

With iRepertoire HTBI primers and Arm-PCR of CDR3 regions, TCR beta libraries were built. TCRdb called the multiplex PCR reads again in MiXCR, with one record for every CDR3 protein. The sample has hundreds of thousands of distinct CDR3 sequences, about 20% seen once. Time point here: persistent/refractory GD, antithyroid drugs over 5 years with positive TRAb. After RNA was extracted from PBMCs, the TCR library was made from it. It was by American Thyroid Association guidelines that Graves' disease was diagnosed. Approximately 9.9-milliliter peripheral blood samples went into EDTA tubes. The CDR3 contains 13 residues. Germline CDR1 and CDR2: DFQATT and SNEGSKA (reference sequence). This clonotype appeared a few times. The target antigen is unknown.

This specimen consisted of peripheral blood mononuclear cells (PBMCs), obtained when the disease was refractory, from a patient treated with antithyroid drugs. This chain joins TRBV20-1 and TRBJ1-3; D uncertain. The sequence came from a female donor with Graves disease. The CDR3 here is CSARNTGGNTIYF. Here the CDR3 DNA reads TGCAGCGCGAGGAATACGGGGGGAAACACCATATATTTT.